This section outlines one TCR beta chain sequence together with its context. The germline gives CDR1 MDHEN, CDR2 SYDVKM. This CDR3 has 16 amino acids. With 6 bases clipped from V and 2 bases from J, the junction kept 5 bases outside the gene matches. These data belong to a study of OX40 agonist ivuxolimab in advanced cancers. Study in general: Treatment of patients was with ivuxolimab, an agonistic anti-OX40 (CD134) antibody. Anti-PD-1, anti-PD-L1 or anti-CTLA-4 therapy given earlier was allowed, and 40% had some.

The method was immunoSEQ multiplex PCR; TCRdb's version includes in-frame clones alone and lacks a portion of them. The sample yields about 54,000 clones, 70% to 90% seen once. Sequencing was performed on CD4+ or CD8+ T cells sorted from blood, taken in a trial of the OX40 agonist ivuxolimab. The V call is TRBV28, the J call TRBJ2-2; TRBD2 matches at 11 bases. The sequence was obtained from an adult with an advanced solid tumor such as melanoma, head and neck, liver or kidney cancer. The chain's CDR3 is CASSYLAGGNTGELFF. The CDR3 bases are TGTGCCAGCAGCTACCTAGCGGGAGGTAACACCGGGGAGCTGTTTTTT.